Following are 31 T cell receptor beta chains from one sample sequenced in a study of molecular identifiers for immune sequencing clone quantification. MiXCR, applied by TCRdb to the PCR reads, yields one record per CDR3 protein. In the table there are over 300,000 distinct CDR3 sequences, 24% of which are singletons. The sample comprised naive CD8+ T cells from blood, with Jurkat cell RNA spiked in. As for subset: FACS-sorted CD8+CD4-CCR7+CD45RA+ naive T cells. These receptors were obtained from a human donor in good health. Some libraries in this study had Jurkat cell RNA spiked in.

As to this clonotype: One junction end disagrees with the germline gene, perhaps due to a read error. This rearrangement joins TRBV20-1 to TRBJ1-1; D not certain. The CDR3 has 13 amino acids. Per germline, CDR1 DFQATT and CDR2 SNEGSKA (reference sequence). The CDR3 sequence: CSARELGNTEAIF. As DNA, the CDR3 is TGCAGTGCTAGAGAGCTTGGGAACACTGAAGCTATCTTT.

The CDR3 sequence is CASNFAATGRYEQYF. The CDR3 nucleotides are TGTGCCAGCAACTTCGCCGCGACAGGGCGCTACGAGCAGTACTTC. This chain joins TRBV11-2 and TRBJ2-7, with TRBD1 matching 7 bases. This CDR3 contains 15 residues. CDR1 is SGHAT and CDR2 is FQNNGV in the germline V gene. Trimming cost V 7 bases and J 3 bases; bases outside gene matches: 12.

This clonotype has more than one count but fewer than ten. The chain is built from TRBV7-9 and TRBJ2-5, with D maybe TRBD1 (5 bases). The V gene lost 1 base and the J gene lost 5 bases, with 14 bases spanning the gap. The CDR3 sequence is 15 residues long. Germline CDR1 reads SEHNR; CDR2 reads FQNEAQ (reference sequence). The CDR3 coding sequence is TGTGCCAGCAGCTTAGAGGGGATGCCCGAGGAGACCCAGTACTTC. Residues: CASSLEGMPEETQYF.

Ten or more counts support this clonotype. Written as DNA, the CDR3 is TGTGCCAGCAGTTACGCTAACACAGATACGCAGTATTTT. This sequence encodes CASSYANTDTQYF. V gene TRBV6-5 combines with J gene TRBJ2-3; D gene uncertain. With 2 bases removed from V and 2 bases from J, the gap between germline ends came to 5 bases. CDR3 length: 13 residues. Germline CDR1 MNHEY, CDR2 SVGAGI.

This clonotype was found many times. CDR3 protein: CASSLRGPQPQHF. The CDR3, as DNA: TGTGCCAGCAGTTTAAGGGGGCCGCAGCCCCAGCATTTT. The chain uses TRBV27 and TRBJ1-5, with 7 nucleotides matching TRBD1. This CDR3 region has 13 residues. From germline, CDR1 is MNHEY and CDR2 SMNVEV (reference sequence). V was pared by 2 bases and J by 7 bases, with 2 bases of the junction left unmatched.

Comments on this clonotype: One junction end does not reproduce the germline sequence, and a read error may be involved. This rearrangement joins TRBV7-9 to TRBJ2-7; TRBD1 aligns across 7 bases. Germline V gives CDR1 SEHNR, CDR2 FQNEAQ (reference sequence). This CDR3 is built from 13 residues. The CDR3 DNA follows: TGTGCCAGCAGCCCAGGGACAGCCTACGCGCAGTACTTC. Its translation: CASSPGTAYAQYF.

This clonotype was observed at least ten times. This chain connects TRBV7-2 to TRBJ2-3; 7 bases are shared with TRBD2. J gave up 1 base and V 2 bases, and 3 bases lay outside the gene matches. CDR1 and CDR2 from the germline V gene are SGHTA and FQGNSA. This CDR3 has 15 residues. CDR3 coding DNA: TGTGCCAGCAGCTTAATAGGGAGGGGCACAGATACGCAGTATTTT. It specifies CASSLIGRGTDTQYF. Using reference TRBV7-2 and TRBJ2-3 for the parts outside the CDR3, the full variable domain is GAGVSQSPSNKVTEKGKDVELRCDPISGHTALYWYRQSLGQGLEFLIYFQGNSAPDKSGLPSDRFSAERTGGSVSTLTIQRTQQEDSAVYLCASSLIGRGTDTQYFGPGTRLTVL.

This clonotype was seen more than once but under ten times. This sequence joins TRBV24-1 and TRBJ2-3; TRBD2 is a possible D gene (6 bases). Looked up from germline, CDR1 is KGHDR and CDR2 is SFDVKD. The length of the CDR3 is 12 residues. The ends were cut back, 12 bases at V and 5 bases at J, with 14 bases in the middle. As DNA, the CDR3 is TGTGCCGTCTACGGGGAGGAAGATACGCAGTATTTT. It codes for CAVYGEEDTQYF.

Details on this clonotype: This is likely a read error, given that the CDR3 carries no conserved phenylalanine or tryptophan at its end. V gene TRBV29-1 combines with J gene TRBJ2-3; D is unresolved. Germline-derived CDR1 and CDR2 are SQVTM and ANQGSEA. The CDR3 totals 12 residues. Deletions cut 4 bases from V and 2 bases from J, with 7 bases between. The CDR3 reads CSVVRLTDTQYS. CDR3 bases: TGCAGCGTTGTAAGGCTCACAGATACGCAGTATTCT.

The CDR3 DNA is TGTGCCAGCTCACCCCCGGGCCACCTCCATCAGCCCCAGCATTTT. Translation: CASSPPGHLHQPQHF. The chain carries TRBV18 and TRBJ1-5; D remains ambiguous. V was shortened by 3 bases and J by 5 bases, with 14 bases between the two germline ends. Germline assignment: CDR1 KGHSH and CDR2 LQKENI. This CDR3 contains 15 residues.

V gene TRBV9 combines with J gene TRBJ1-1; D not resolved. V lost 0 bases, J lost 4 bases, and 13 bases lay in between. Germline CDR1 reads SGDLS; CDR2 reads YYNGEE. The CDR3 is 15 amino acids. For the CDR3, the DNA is TGTGCCAGCAGCGTAGGACCTTTGGGAAGCACTGAAGCTTTCTTT. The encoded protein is CASSVGPLGSTEAFF.

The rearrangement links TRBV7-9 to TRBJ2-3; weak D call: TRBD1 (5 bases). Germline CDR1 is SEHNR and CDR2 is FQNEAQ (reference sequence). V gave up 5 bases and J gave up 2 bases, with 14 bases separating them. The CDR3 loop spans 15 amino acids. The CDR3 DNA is TGTGCCAGCAGCAACGGACATGGGGCCACAGATACGCAGTATTTT. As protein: CASSNGHGATDTQYF.

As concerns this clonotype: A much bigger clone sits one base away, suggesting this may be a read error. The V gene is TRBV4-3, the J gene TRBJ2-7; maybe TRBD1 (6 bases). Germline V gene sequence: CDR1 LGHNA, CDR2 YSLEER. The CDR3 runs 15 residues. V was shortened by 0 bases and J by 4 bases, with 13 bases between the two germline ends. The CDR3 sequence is CASSQDGSGVYEQYF. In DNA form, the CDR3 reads TGCGCCAGCAGCCAAGATGGGTCAGGGGTATACGAGCAGTACTTC.

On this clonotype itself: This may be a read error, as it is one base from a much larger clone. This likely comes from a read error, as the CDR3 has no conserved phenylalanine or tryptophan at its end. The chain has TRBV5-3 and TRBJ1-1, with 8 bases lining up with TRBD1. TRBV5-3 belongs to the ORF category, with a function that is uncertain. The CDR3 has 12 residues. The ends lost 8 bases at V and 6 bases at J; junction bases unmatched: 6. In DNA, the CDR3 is TGTGCCAGCAGGGGGCAGGGGGCTGAAGCTTTCATT. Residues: CASRGQGAEAFI.

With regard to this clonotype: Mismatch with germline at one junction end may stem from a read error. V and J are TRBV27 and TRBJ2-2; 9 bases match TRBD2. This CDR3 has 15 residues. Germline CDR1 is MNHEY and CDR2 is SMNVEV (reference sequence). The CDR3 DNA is TGTGCCAGCAGACTTAGCGGGGGAGACACCGGGGAGCTGCTTTTT. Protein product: CASRLSGGDTGELLF.

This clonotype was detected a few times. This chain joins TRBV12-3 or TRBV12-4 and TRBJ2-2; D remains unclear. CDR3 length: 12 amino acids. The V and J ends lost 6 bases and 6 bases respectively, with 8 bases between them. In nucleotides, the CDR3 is TGTGCCAGCAGGTCCTTCGCCGGGGAGCTGTTTTTT. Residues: CASRSFAGELFF.

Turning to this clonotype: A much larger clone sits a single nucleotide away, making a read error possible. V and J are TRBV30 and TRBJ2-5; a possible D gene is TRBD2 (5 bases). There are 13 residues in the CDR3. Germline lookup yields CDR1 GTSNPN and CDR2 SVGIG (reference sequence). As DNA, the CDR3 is TGTGCCTGGAGTAGCGGAGTACAAGAGACCCTGTACTTC. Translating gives CAWSSGVQETLYF.

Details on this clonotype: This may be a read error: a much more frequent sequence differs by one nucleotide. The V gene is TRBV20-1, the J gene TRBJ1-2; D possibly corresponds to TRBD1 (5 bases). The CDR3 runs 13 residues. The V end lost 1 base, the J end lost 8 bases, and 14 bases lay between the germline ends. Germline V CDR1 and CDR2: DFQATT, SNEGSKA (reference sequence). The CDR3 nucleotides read TGCAGTGCTAGAGGGGAGGGGACGACGGGCTACACCTTC. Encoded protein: CSARGEGTTGYTF.

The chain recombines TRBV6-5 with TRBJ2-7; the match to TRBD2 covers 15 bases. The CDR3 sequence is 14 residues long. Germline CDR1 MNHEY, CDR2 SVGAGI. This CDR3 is CASKRTSGGAAQYF. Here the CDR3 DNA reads TGTGCTAGTAAGAGGACTAGCGGGGGGGCCGCGCAGTACTTC.

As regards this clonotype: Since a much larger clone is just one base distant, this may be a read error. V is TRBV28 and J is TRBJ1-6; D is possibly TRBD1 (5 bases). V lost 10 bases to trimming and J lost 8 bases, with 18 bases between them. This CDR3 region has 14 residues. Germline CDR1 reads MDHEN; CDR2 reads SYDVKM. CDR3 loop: CATKARGNDSPLHF. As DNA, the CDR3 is TGTGCCACAAAAGCGCGGGGGAATGATTCACCCCTCCACTTT.

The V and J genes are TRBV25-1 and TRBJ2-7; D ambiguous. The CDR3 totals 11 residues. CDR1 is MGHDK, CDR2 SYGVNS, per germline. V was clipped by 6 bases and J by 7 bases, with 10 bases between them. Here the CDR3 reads CASRTVAEQYF. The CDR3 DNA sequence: TGTGCCAGCAGGACCGTAGCTGAGCAGTACTTC.

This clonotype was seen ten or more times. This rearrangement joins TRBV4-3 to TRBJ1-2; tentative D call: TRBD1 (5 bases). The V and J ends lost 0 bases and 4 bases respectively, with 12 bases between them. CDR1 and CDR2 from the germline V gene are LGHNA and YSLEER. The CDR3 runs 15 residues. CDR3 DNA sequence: TGCGCCAGCAGCCAAGAGAGGCAGGGAGCCTATGGCTACACCTTC. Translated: CASSQERQGAYGYTF.

CDR3 sequence: CASSSIPQGVDQPQHF. In nucleotides, the CDR3 is TGTGCCAGCAGCTCCATCCCTCAGGGGGTAGATCAGCCCCAGCATTTT. This sequence joins TRBV7-2 and TRBJ1-5; 7 bases fit TRBD1. Trimming removed 4 bases from V and 5 bases from J; junction bases left unmatched: 11. Germline CDR1 and CDR2: SGHTA and FQGNSA. The CDR3 consists of 16 residues.

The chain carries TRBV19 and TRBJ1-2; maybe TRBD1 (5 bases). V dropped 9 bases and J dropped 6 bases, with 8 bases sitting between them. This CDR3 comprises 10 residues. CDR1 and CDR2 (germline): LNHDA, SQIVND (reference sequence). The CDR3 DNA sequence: TGTGCCAGCCAGGGAAATGGCTACACCTTC. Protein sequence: CASQGNGYTF.

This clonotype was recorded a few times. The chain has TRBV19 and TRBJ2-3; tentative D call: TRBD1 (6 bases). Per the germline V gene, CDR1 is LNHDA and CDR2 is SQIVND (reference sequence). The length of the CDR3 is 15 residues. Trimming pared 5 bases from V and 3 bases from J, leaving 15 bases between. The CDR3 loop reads CASSVGARGTDTQYF. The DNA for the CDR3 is TGTGCCAGTAGTGTGGGGGCTAGGGGTACAGATACGCAGTATTTT.

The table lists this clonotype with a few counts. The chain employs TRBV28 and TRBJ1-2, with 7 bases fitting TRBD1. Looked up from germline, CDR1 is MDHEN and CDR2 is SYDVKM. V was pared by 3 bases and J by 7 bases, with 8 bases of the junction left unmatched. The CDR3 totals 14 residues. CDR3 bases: TGTGCCAGCAGTTTTGGACAGGAGGTTGGTGGCTACACCTTC. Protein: CASSFGQEVGGYTF.

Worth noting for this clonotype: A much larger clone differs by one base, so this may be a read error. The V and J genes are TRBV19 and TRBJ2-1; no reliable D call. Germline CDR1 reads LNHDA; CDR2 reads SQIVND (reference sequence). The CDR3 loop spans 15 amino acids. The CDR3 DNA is TGTGCCAGTAGTAGAATACCTGGGCCCTACAATGAGCAGCTCTTC. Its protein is CASSRIPGPYNEQLF.

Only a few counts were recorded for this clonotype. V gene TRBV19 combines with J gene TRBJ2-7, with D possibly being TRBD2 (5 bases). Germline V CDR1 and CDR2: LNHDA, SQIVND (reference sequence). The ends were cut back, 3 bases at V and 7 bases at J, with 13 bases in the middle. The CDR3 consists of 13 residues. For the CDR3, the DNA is TGTGCCAGTAGTATCAACCTTTCGGGAGAGCAGTACTTC. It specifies CASSINLSGEQYF.

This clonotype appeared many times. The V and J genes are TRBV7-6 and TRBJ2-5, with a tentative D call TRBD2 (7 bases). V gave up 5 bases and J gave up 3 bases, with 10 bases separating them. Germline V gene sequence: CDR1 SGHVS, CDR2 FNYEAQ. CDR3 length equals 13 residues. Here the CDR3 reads CASSRGGEETQYF. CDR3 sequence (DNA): TGTGCCAGCAGCCGAGGGGGGGAAGAGACCCAGTACTTC.

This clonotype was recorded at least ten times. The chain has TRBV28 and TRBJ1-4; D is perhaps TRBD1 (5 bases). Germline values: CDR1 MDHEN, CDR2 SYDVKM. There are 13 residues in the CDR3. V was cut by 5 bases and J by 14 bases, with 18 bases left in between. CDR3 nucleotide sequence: TGTGCCAGCAGTATCTCTGGGGACCGGGGGCTGTTTTTT. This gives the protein CASSISGDRGLFF.

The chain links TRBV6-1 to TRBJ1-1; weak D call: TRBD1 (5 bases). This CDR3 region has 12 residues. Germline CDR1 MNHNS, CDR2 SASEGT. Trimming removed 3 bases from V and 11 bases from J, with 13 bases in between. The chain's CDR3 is CASSDQGNRAFF. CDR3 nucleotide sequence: TGTGCCAGCAGTGACCAGGGTAATCGGGCTTTCTTT.